Each of the 17 T cell receptor beta chains below was sequenced from the same sample in a study of T cells in Graves' hyperthyroidism and ophthalmopathy. RNA transcripts yielded amplified TCR beta CDR3 regions. A first-round RT-PCR of the TCR CDR3 used the HTBI primer set. TCRdb analysed the multiplex PCR reads with MiXCR anew, one entry per CDR3 protein. Found here are 300,000 to 500,000 distinct CDR3 sequences, about 14% of them singletons; the top ten hold 28%. Sequencing was performed on blood. These receptors all stem from a man between 45 and 60 years old with Graves' ophthalmopathy.

Only a few counts were recorded for this clonotype. The chain links TRBV4-1 to TRBJ2-1; unclear D gene. The CDR3 covers 14 residues. V dropped 4 bases and J dropped 8 bases, with 15 bases sitting between them. In germline, CDR1 is MGHRA, CDR2 YSYEKL. CDR3 protein: CASSRQAPVDEQFF. For the CDR3, the DNA is TGCGCCAGCAGCCGTCAGGCTCCGGTGGATGAGCAGTTCTTC.

This clonotype occurred many times. The chain uses TRBV18 and TRBJ2-3, with 9 bases matching TRBD1. Trimming cost V 4 bases and J 4 bases; bases outside gene matches: 12. The CDR3 is 17 amino acids. Per germline, CDR1 KGHSH and CDR2 LQKENI. The DNA for the CDR3 is TGTGCCAGCTCACTGAGTCGGGACAGGGTCAACGCAGATACGCAGTATTTT. It yields the protein CASSLSRDRVNADTQYF.

At least ten counts were recorded for this clonotype. This rearrangement joins TRBV19 to TRBJ1-1, with D perhaps TRBD1 (5 bases). The germline CDR1 and CDR2 sequences are LNHDA and SQIVND (reference sequence). There are 13 residues in the CDR3. V lost 6 bases to trimming and J lost 4 bases, with 12 bases between them. CDR3: CASRERGGTEAFF. In nucleotides, the CDR3 is TGTGCCAGTAGGGAGAGGGGAGGCACTGAAGCTTTCTTT.

This clonotype was detected many times. This rearrangement joins TRBV27 to TRBJ1-2; 8 nucleotides agree with TRBD1. This CDR3 has 13 amino acids. V was pared by 6 bases and J by 6 bases, with 6 bases of the junction left unmatched. CDR1 MNHEY and CDR2 SMNVEV come from the germline V gene (reference sequence). This CDR3 is CASSYRGENGYTF. The CDR3 DNA is TGTGCCAGCAGCTACAGGGGGGAGAATGGCTACACCTTC.

The chain uses TRBV19 and TRBJ2-7, with 7 nucleotides matching TRBD2. After removal of 1 base from V and 1 base from J, the junction contained 7 bases not matched to a gene. Germline V gene lookup returns CDR1 LNHDA and CDR2 SQIVND (reference sequence). The CDR3 totals 16 residues. CDR3 sequence reads: CASSIVPASGSYEQYF. CDR3 in DNA: TGTGCCAGTAGTATAGTACCTGCTAGCGGTTCCTACGAGCAGTACTTC.

As regards this clonotype: One end of the junction fails to match germline, which may point to a read error. The chain is built from TRBV19 and TRBJ2-5; D ambiguous. This CDR3 has 13 amino acids. CDR1 and CDR2 from the germline V gene are LNHDA and SQIVND (reference sequence). The CDR3 coding sequence is TGTGCCAGTAAAACAAATAACCAAGATACCCAGTACTTC. Translated, it gives CASKTNNQDTQYF.

The J gene is TRBJ2-5, the V gene TRBV9; D might be TRBD1 (5 bases). V was clipped by 3 bases and J by 1 base, with 16 bases between them. The CDR3 has 16 residues. CDR1 is SGDLS and CDR2 is YYNGEE in the germline V gene. In DNA form, the CDR3 reads TGTGCCAGCAGCGCCAACTTCCAGGGATCCCAAGAGACCCAGTACTTC. Its translation is CASSANFQGSQETQYF.

This clonotype appeared a few times. This chain connects TRBV5-6 to TRBJ2-2, with 11 bases matching TRBD2. Germline CDR1 and CDR2: SGHDT and YYEEEE. The V and J ends lost 4 bases and 4 bases, in that order; junction bases with no gene match: 12. The CDR3 totals 18 residues. The CDR3 loop is CASSPARASGRITGELFF. CDR3 DNA sequence: TGTGCCAGCAGCCCCGCCCGGGCTAGCGGGAGGATCACCGGGGAGCTGTTTTTT.

Ten or more counts support this clonotype. CDR3: CAIRAVAGASTDTQYF. The CDR3, as DNA: TGTGCCATCAGGGCCGTAGCGGGAGCCAGCACAGATACGCAGTATTTT. The chain joins TRBV10-3 to TRBJ2-3, with 9 nucleotides matching TRBD2. The CDR3 is 16 residues long. Germline trimming cut 6 bases from V and 0 bases from J; bases unmatched to any gene: 7. Germline V gives CDR1 ENHRY, CDR2 SYGVKD.

V and J are TRBV7-9 and TRBJ2-7; D may be TRBD1 (5 bases). Germline V gene data show CDR1 as SEHNR and CDR2 as FQNEAQ (reference sequence). CDR3 size: 16 residues. V was pared by 6 bases and J by 2 bases, with 20 bases between. The CDR3 here is CASRDTVQTNTYEQYF. The DNA of the CDR3 is TGTGCCAGCAGGGACACGGTCCAGACAAACACCTACGAGCAGTACTTC.

This clonotype has just a few counts. J is TRBJ2-2 and V is TRBV12-3 or TRBV12-4; weak D call: TRBD2 (7 bases). V was pared by 5 bases and J by 4 bases, with 32 bases between. The CDR3 covers 21 residues. The CDR3 DNA sequence: TGTGCCAGCAGTGCCCCAGGGGACTTCGGCGGGAGAGGTTGGGGCACCGGGGAGCTGTTTTTT. This gives the protein CASSAPGDFGGRGWGTGELFF.

In this sample, this clonotype turned up many times. V is TRBV19 and J is TRBJ2-1; D unclear. Germline V lookup: CDR1 LNHDA, CDR2 SQIVND (reference sequence). V lost 7 bases and J 4 bases, leaving 14 bases between the germline ends. The CDR3 runs to 14 residues. CDR3 residues: CASTPRTEYNEQFF. In DNA form, the CDR3 reads TGTGCCAGTACCCCTAGGACGGAATACAATGAGCAGTTCTTC.

This clonotype was seen repeatedly, ten times or more. The chain carries TRBV30 and TRBJ1-5; perhaps TRBD1 as D (5 bases). V lost 2 bases, J lost 5 bases, and 10 bases lay in between. Germline-derived CDR1 and CDR2 are GTSNPN and SVGIG (reference sequence). The CDR3 length is 13 residues. CDR3 sequence (DNA): TGTGCCTGGAGTAACAGGAGGGATCAGCCCCAGCATTTT. Its translation: CAWSNRRDQPQHF.

There are many counts of this clonotype. The gene calls are TRBV7-8 and TRBJ2-7; 10 bases agree with TRBD2. Germline CDR1 and CDR2: SGHVS and FQNEAQ. This CDR3 has 14 amino acids. V shed 6 bases and J 3 bases; nucleotides not matched to a gene: 5. In DNA form, the CDR3 reads TGTGCCAGCAGGGGGACTAGCGCGTTCTACGAGCAGTACTTC. As protein: CASRGTSAFYEQYF.

The table lists this clonotype with a few counts. The chain carries TRBV7-9 and TRBJ2-1; a possible D gene is TRBD1 (5 bases). Trimming removed 1 base from V and 0 bases from J, with 7 bases in between. Per the germline V gene, CDR1 is SEHNR and CDR2 is FQNEAQ (reference sequence). The CDR3 runs 15 residues. The CDR3 nucleotides read TGTGCCAGCAGCTTAGGCGACAGCTCCTACAATGAGCAGTTCTTC. It codes for CASSLGDSSYNEQFF.

There are many counts of this clonotype. The chain uses TRBV2 and TRBJ2-1; TRBD2 matches at 11 bases. Germline V gene sequence: CDR1 SNHLY, CDR2 FYNNEI. The CDR3 length is 15 residues. The V segment lost 4 bases and the J segment 7 bases; nucleotides outside the gene matches: 6. CDR3 nucleotide sequence: TGTGCCAGCAGTGGTACTAGCGGGAGCTGGAATGAGCAGTTCTTC. This codes for CASSGTSGSWNEQFF.

This clonotype was recorded many times. This chain connects TRBV3-1 to TRBJ2-3, with a tentative D call TRBD2 (6 bases). Deletions cut 1 base from V and 4 bases from J, with 9 bases between. The CDR3 has 14 amino acids. Germline V CDR1 and CDR2: LGHDT, YNNKEL (reference sequence). The CDR3 region has the DNA TGTGCCAGCAGCCAAGGGGGACTTGCAGATACGCAGTATTTT. The encoded protein is CASSQGGLADTQYF.